This is a list of T cell receptor beta chains from one sample in a study of shared clonotypes between healthy human individuals. Assay: immunoSEQ multiplex PCR; the TCRdb copy retains only in-frame clones and omits some. The top ten hold more than 10% of the sample, which has about 500,000 clones, over 60% seen once. Sequencing input: PBMCs. These receptors were obtained from a woman aged 40 to 49 in good health. Some clones in this sample may be carry-over from other donors' samples. Both conserved end residues are part of each CDR3. Fields, in order: J gene, V gene, clone size, D gene, CDR3 DNA, CDR3 protein. A D gene is named only where the DNA matches it firmly. Expanded clones get a size class; other rows say once, few or many, or leave the size out.

J: TRBJ2-7
V: TRBV10-3
size: -
D: TRBD2
DNA: TGTGCCATCAGTGCTACGCGGGAGAGGCTCGAGCAGTACTTC
CDR3: CAISATRERLEQYF

J: TRBJ2-5
V: TRBV27
size: -
D: -
DNA: TGTGCCAGCAGTTTAAACGGGGCGGGACACCAAGAGACCCAGTACTTC
CDR3: CASSLNGAGHQETQYF

J: TRBJ2-3
V: TRBV6-4
size: few
D: TRBD1
DNA: TGTGCCAGCGGGACAGGGGAGACAGATACGCAGTATTTT
CDR3: CASGTGETDTQYF

J: TRBJ1-1
V: TRBV4-3
size: -
D: TRBD1
DNA: TGCGCCAGCAGCCAAAGGACAGGGGGTGGTGAAGCTTTCTTT
CDR3: CASSQRTGGGEAFF

J: TRBJ1-5
V: TRBV18
size: -
D: -
DNA: TGTGCCAGCTCACCTGGGTATCAGCCCCAGCATTTT
CDR3: CASSPGYQPQHF

J: TRBJ2-3
V: TRBV10-1
size: -
D: -
DNA: TGCGCCAGCAAAGGAGGAAACACAGATACGCAGTATTTT
CDR3: CASKGGNTDTQYF

J: TRBJ1-2
V: TRBV5-4
size: -
D: -
DNA: TGTGCCAGCAGCTTGCCAGGGGATTCCGGTGGCTACACCTTC
CDR3: CASSLPGDSGGYTF

J: TRBJ1-5
V: TRBV7-8
size: once
D: -
DNA: TGTGCCAGCAGCGGAAGTCGGCAGGGGCCCCAGCATTTT
CDR3: CASSGSRQGPQHF

J: TRBJ2-7
V: TRBV6-1
size: -
D: -
DNA: TGTGCCAGCAGTGATGGTCAGGATGGAGGGTACACCTACGAGCAGTACTTC
CDR3: CASSDGQDGGYTYEQYF

J: TRBJ1-1
V: TRBV5-1
size: -
D: -
DNA: TGCGCCAGCAGCTACGGAGAGTTGAACACTGAAGCTTTCTTT
CDR3: CASSYGELNTEAFF

J: TRBJ1-1
V: TRBV21-1
size: -
D: -
DNA: TGTGCCAGCAGATACGGGGGACCCCCGGCAACTGAAGCTTTCTTT
CDR3: CASRYGGPPATEAFF

J: TRBJ2-5
V: TRBV18
size: once
D: -
DNA: TGTGCCAGCTCAGATACCGGGACACAGGAGACCCAGTACTTC
CDR3: CASSDTGTQETQYF

J: TRBJ1-1
V: TRBV29-1
size: -
D: -
DNA: TGCAGCGTTGAGGATAAGGGGTATGCCACTGAAGCTTTCTTT
CDR3: CSVEDKGYATEAFF

J: TRBJ2-7
V: TRBV5-6
size: -
D: -
DNA: TGTGCCAGCAGCTTGGGGGGAGGATCCTACGAGCAGTACTTC
CDR3: CASSLGGGSYEQYF

J: TRBJ2-3
V: TRBV19
size: few
D: -
DNA: TGTGCCAGTATGGCGATGGGACGCTCAGATACGCAGTATTTT
CDR3: CASMAMGRSDTQYF

J: TRBJ1-1
V: TRBV18
size: many
D: -
DNA: TGTGCCAGCTCACCAGGGGGGAAGAACACTGAAGCTTTCTTT
CDR3: CASSPGGKNTEAFF

J: TRBJ2-5
V: TRBV15
size: -
D: TRBD2
DNA: TGTGCCACCAGCAGAGATAGCGGGAGAGGAGAGACCCAGTACTTC
CDR3: CATSRDSGRGETQYF

J: TRBJ1-1
V: TRBV7-8
size: once
D: -
DNA: TGTGCCAGCAGCTCACAGGGTCTCGGAGAAGCTTTCTTT
CDR3: CASSSQGLGEAFF

J: TRBJ2-4
V: TRBV10-1
size: -
D: -
DNA: TGCGCCAGCAGCATGGAGAATGGCCGGGGCCCCTTAGCCAAAAACATTCAGTACTTC
CDR3: CASSMENGRGPLAKNIQYF

J: TRBJ2-3
V: TRBV5-1
size: -
D: TRBD1
DNA: TGCGCCAGCAGCTTGGAGGGACAGCAGGTAGATACGCAGTATTTT
CDR3: CASSLEGQQVDTQYF

J: TRBJ2-7
V: TRBV2
size: -
D: -
DNA: TGTGCCAGCAGTGGACTAGTATCCGTCGAGCAGTACTTC
CDR3: CASSGLVSVEQYF

J: TRBJ1-5
V: TRBV30
size: -
D: TRBD1
DNA: TGTGCCTGGAGATCGGACAGGGGGGGCAATCAGCCCCAGCATTTT
CDR3: CAWRSDRGGNQPQHF

J: TRBJ2-1
V: TRBV7-3
size: few
D: -
DNA: TGTGCCAGCAGCTTAACGAAGTCGGCAGGACACAATGAGCAGTTCTTC
CDR3: CASSLTKSAGHNEQFF

J: TRBJ1-5
V: TRBV11-2
size: many
D: -
DNA: TGTGCCAGCAGCTTAGCAGGACAGCTGATCAATAGCAATCAGCCCCAGCATTTT
CDR3: CASSLAGQLINSNQPQHF

J: TRBJ2-2
V: TRBV18
size: -
D: -
DNA: TGTGCCAGCTCACCGATAGCGCCCGGGGAGCTGTTTTTT
CDR3: CASSPIAPGELFF